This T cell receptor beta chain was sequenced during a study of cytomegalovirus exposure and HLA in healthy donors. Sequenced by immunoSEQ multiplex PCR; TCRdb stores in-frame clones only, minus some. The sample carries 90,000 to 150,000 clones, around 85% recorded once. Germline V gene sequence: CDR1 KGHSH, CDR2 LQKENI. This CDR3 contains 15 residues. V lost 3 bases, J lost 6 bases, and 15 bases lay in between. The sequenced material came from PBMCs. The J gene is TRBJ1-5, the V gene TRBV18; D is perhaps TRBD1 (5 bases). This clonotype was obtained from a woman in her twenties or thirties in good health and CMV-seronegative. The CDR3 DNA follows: TGTGCCAGCTCACCTGCACAGGTCGGGGGTCAGCCCCAGCATTTT. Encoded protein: CASSPAQVGGQPQHF.